This TCR beta chain was recovered during a study of cytomegalovirus exposure and HLA in healthy donors. Germline loops: CDR1 SGHNT, CDR2 YENEEA. This CDR3 spans 16 amino acids. V dropped 5 bases and J dropped 11; count of bases not matched to a gene: 15. A multiplex PCR was run with 60 Vbeta primers and 13 Jbeta primers. Method: immunoSEQ multiplex PCR; TCRdb's copy keeps in-frame clones and lacks some. This table has about 120,000 clones, roughly three fifths appearing once. The sequenced material came from PBMCs. The chain couples TRBV11-3 to TRBJ2-5, with TRBD2 matching 12 bases. This TCR came from a woman aged 40 to 49 in good health and CMV-seropositive. CDR3 sequence (DNA): TGTGCCAGCAGCCCAGGGAGACTAGCGGGAGTAGAAGAGCAGTACTTC. Protein sequence: CASSPGRLAGVEEQYF.